These 18 T cell receptor beta chains came from one sample sequenced in a study of technical replicates of blood from four donors. The assay was immunoSEQ multiplex PCR, and TCRdb's table has in-frame clones only and misses some. The sample shows roughly 66,000 clones, approximately 83% of them seen only once. The material sequenced was PBMCs. These receptors were taken from a human donor in good health. Some clones in this sample may be carry-over from other donors' samples.

The rearrangement joins TRBV4-3 to TRBJ2-7, with TRBD1 matching 8 bases. The CDR3 sequence is 15 residues long. The trim removed 0 bases at V and 9 bases at J, leaving 10 bases unmatched. Per the germline V gene, CDR1 is LGHNA and CDR2 is YSLEER. This chain's CDR3 is CASSQDATLQGGQYF. The CDR3 nucleotides read TGCGCCAGCAGCCAAGATGCCACTCTACAGGGGGGGCAGTACTTC.

The rearrangement uses TRBV4-3 and TRBJ1-1; D call uncertain. This CDR3 comprises 15 residues. Trimming took off 0 bases at V and 0 bases at J, with 8 bases between the two ends. Looked up from germline, CDR1 is LGHNA and CDR2 is YSLEER. CDR3 in DNA: TGCGCCAGCAGCCAAGATAACAGTTTGAACACTGAAGCTTTCTTT. Translating gives CASSQDNSLNTEAFF.

CDR3 amino acids: CASSEGRAQHF. CDR3 in DNA: TGTGCCAGCAGTGAAGGGAGAGCCCAGCATTTT. This chain uses TRBV2 with TRBJ1-5, with D hard to call. The germline V gene encodes CDR1 SNHLY and CDR2 FYNNEI. V dropped 1 base and J dropped 11 bases, with 6 bases sitting between them. The CDR3 runs 11 residues.

The chain links TRBV6-4 to TRBJ2-7; 8 positions agree with TRBD2. This CDR3 is 15 amino acids long. Trimming at V came to 9 bases and at J to 7 bases, leaving 17 bases not matched to a gene. Looked up from germline, CDR1 is MRHNA and CDR2 is SNTAGT. CDR3 loop: CARTRRVGREGEQYF. In nucleotides, the CDR3 is TGTGCCAGAACTCGTAGGGTGGGACGGGAGGGAGAGCAGTACTTC.

V and J are TRBV7-3 and TRBJ2-1, with TRBD2 as a possible D gene (6 bases). The CDR3 spans 15 residues. V was shortened by 5 bases and J by 2 bases, with 13 bases between the two germline ends. Germline-derived CDR1 and CDR2 are SGHTA and FQGTGA. This CDR3 reads CASSLAYSTYNEQFF. DNA of the CDR3: TGTGCCAGCAGCCTAGCGTATTCTACCTACAATGAGCAGTTCTTC.

Only one count was recorded for this clone. The gene calls are TRBV7-8 and TRBJ2-3; no definite D call. The V gene lost 2 bases and the J gene lost 1 base, with 4 bases spanning the gap. The germline gives CDR1 SGHVS, CDR2 FQNEAQ. This CDR3 has 13 residues. The CDR3 here is CASSLLRTDTQYF. CDR3 nucleotides: TGTGCCAGCAGCTTACTACGCACAGATACGCAGTATTTT.

The chain joins TRBV19 to TRBJ2-1, with D possibly TRBD1 on 6 matching bases. Between the trimmed V and J ends, which lost 3 bases and 2 bases, there was a span of 14 bases. The CDR3 covers 16 residues. Germline CDR1 LNHDA, CDR2 SQIVND (reference sequence). The CDR3 coding sequence is TGTGCCAGTAGTATTTCCGGGACAAATGCCTACAATGAGCAGTTCTTC. Translating it yields CASSISGTNAYNEQFF.

The CDR3 loop is CASSGRSGDSGNTIYF. Written as DNA, the CDR3 is TGTGCCAGCAGCGGCCGGTCAGGGGACTCTGGAAACACCATATATTTT. The rearrangement links TRBV7-8 to TRBJ1-3, with D possibly TRBD1 on 6 matching bases. CDR1 is SGHVS, CDR2 FQNEAQ, per germline. V dropped 5 bases and J dropped 0 bases, with 14 bases sitting between them. This CDR3 is built from 16 residues.

The genes are TRBV5-5 and TRBJ2-7; 7 bases align to TRBD2. The CDR3 extends over 14 amino acids. Germline CDR1 SGHKS, CDR2 YYEKEE (reference sequence). Trimming removed 2 bases from V and 1 base from J; junction bases left unmatched: 3. Here the CDR3 DNA reads TGTGCCAGCAGCTTACTAGCGAGTTCCTACGAGCAGTACTTC. This encodes CASSLLASSYEQYF.

V is TRBV5-6 and J is TRBJ2-7; 10 bases are shared with TRBD1. Germline loops: CDR1 SGHDT, CDR2 YYEEEE. V was pared by 0 bases and J by 3 bases, with 3 bases of the junction left unmatched. The CDR3 is 15 residues long. CDR3 nucleotide sequence: TGTGCCAGCAGCTTGGGTGGGACAGGGGTCTACGAGCAGTACTTC. Encoded protein: CASSLGGTGVYEQYF.

The DNA for the CDR3 is TGTGCCAGCAGACCAGATCTTCGTGCGGGAAGGGAGACCCAGTACTTC. Translated, it gives CASRPDLRAGRETQYF. V is TRBV11-2 and J is TRBJ2-5, with D possibly matching TRBD2 (6 bases). The CDR3 runs 16 residues. Germline V gene sequence: CDR1 SGHAT, CDR2 FQNNGV. V was shortened by 6 bases and J by 5 bases, with 22 bases between the two germline ends.

The chain employs TRBV5-4 and TRBJ2-1; tentatively, D is TRBD2 (6 bases). Germline V gene sequence: CDR1 SGHNT, CDR2 YYREEE (reference sequence). Trimming removed 4 bases from V and 4 bases from J, with 12 bases in between. This CDR3 comprises 14 residues. As DNA, the CDR3 is TGTGCCAGCAGCGCATGGGAGGATTACAATGAGCAGTTCTTC. It encodes CASSAWEDYNEQFF.

V usage is TRBV5-1 and J usage is TRBJ1-2; 10 bases line up with TRBD1. From germline, CDR1 is SGHRS and CDR2 YFSETQ. The CDR3 is 16 residues long. Trimming removed 4 bases from V and 7 bases from J; junction bases left unmatched: 13. This chain's CDR3 is CASSQLAGTGDRGYTF. CDR3 DNA sequence: TGCGCCAGCAGCCAACTCGCCGGGACAGGGGACCGTGGCTACACCTTC.

This clone was found once. CDR3 sequence reads: CASRGGGASSGANVLTF. For the CDR3, the DNA is TGTGCCAGCAGGGGCGGGGGGGCCTCGTCTGGGGCCAACGTCCTGACTTTC. The chain couples TRBV11-2 to TRBJ2-6, with TRBD2 matching 9 bases. After removal of 6 bases from V and 1 base from J, the junction contained 7 bases not matched to a gene. Germline CDR1 and CDR2: SGHAT and FQNNGV. This CDR3 is built from 17 residues. Supplemented by reference TRBV11-2 and TRBJ2-6, the full variable domain reads EAGVAQSPRYKIIEKRQSVAFWCNPISGHATLYWYQQILGQGPKLLIQFQNNGVVDDSQLPKDRFSAERLKGVDSTLKIQPAKLEDSAVYLCASRGGGASSGANVLTFGAGSRLTVL.

V is TRBV2 and J is TRBJ2-7; 7 bases map to TRBD1. After removal of 2 bases from V and 4 bases from J, the junction contained 5 bases not matched to a gene. There are 14 residues in the CDR3. CDR1 is SNHLY, CDR2 FYNNEI, per germline. The CDR3 DNA follows: TGTGCCAGCAGTGAAAAGACAGGGCTATACGAGCAGTACTTC. Encoded protein: CASSEKTGLYEQYF.

V is TRBV19 and J is TRBJ1-4; a possible D gene is TRBD1 (6 bases). V was shortened by 4 bases and J by 5 bases, with 11 bases between the two germline ends. The CDR3 extends over 14 amino acids. The V gene's germline CDR1 is LNHDA and CDR2 SQIVND (reference sequence). As DNA, the CDR3 is TGTGCCAGTAGTACTCAGGGACAAAATGAAAAACTGTTTTTT. Translation: CASSTQGQNEKLFF.

The chain recombines TRBV5-6 with TRBJ1-6; perhaps TRBD1 as D (6 bases). CDR3 length: 16 amino acids. V lost 0 bases to trimming and J lost 10 bases, with 17 bases between them. Per germline, CDR1 SGHDT and CDR2 YYEEEE. The CDR3 loop is CASSLAARGADSPLHF. The CDR3 DNA reads as TGTGCCAGCAGCTTGGCCGCCAGGGGCGCAGACTCACCCCTCCACTTT.

The rearrangement uses TRBV5-1 and TRBJ2-3; 9 nucleotides match TRBD2. With 2 bases clipped from V and 6 bases from J, the junction kept 4 bases outside the gene matches. Germline CDR1 is SGHRS and CDR2 is YFSETQ. There are 14 residues in the CDR3. The CDR3 spells CASSFGTSLDTQYF. The CDR3 coding sequence is TGCGCCAGCAGCTTTGGGACTAGCCTCGATACGCAGTATTTT.